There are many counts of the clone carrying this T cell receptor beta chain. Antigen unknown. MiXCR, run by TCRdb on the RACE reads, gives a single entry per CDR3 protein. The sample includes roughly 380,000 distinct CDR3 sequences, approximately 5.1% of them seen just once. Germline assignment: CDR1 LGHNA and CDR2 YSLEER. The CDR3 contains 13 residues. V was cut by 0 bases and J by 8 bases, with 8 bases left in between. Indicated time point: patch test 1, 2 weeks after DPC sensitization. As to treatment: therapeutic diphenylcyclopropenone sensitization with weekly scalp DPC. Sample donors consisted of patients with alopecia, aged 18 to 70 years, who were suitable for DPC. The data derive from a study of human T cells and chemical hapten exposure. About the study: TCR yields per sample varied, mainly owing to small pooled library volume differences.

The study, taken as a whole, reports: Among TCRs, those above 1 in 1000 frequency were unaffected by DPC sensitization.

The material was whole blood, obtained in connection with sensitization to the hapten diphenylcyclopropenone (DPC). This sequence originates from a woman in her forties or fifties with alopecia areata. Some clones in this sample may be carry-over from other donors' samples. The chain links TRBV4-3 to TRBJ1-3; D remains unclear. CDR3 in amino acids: CASSQDYGHTIYF. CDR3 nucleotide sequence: TGCGCCAGCAGCCAAGACTATGGCCACACCATATATTTT.